Listed below are T cell receptor beta chains from one sample, sequenced in a study of blood T cell repertoires in COVID-19. The protocol was immunoSEQ multiplex PCR, while the TCRdb copy is restricted to in-frame clones and leaves out a portion. The repertoire has approximately 210,000 clones, around 88% of them found once; the top ten carry more than 1.4%. The material sequenced was peripheral blood. Receptors originate from a man younger than 30 with active or convalescent COVID-19. Both conserved end residues are part of each CDR3. The order of the fields is D gene, J gene, V gene, clone size, CDR3 protein, CDR3 DNA. A D gene is named only where the DNA matches it firmly. Size is omitted from some rows. Given values are once, few, many or a class for expanded clones.

.	TRBJ2-7	TRBV27	.	CASTNSYEQYF	TGTGCCAGCACCAACTCCTACGAGCAGTACTTC
TRBD1	TRBJ1-6	TRBV7-9	.	CASSWGQGYSPLHF	TGTGCCAGCAGCTGGGGACAGGGATATTCACCCCTCCACTTT
.	TRBJ1-4	TRBV18	.	CASSREGSATNEKLFF	TGTGCCAGCTCACGGGAAGGGAGTGCAACTAATGAAAAACTGTTTTTT
TRBD1	TRBJ2-2	TRBV5-1	.	CASSLLGQTTGELFF	TGCGCCAGCAGCTTGTTGGGACAGACCACCGGGGAGCTGTTTTTT
TRBD1	TRBJ1-1	TRBV6-6	.	CASNRRQGQWTEAFF	TGTGCCAGCAACCGCAGACAGGGGCAGTGGACTGAAGCTTTCTTT
TRBD1	TRBJ1-4	TRBV6-5	.	CASRRQGWEKLFF	TGTGCCAGCAGGAGACAGGGCTGGGAAAAACTGTTTTTT
.	TRBJ2-1	TRBV6-2/TRBV6-3	.	CASSYSTTGQNYNEQFF	TGTGCCAGCAGTTACTCGACCACAGGGCAAAACTACAATGAGCAGTTCTTC
TRBD1	TRBJ2-7	TRBV27	.	CASRTGGQTSEQYF	TGTGCCAGCAGGACAGGGGGCCAGACCTCCGAGCAGTACTTC
.	TRBJ2-7	TRBV10-1	.	CASSESGGYEQYF	TGCGCCAGCAGTGAGTCAGGGGGCTACGAGCAGTACTTC
.	TRBJ2-1	TRBV12-3/TRBV12-4	.	CASQAGSYNEQFF	TGTGCCAGCCAGGCCGGCTCCTACAATGAGCAGTTCTTC
TRBD1	TRBJ2-5	TRBV6-5	.	CASSRRIDREETQYF	TGTGCCAGCAGCCGACGAATCGACAGGGAAGAGACCCAGTACTTC
.	TRBJ2-2	TRBV19	.	CASSMPAGANTGELFF	TGTGCCAGTAGTATGCCGGCAGGCGCGAACACCGGGGAGCTGTTTTTT
.	TRBJ1-5	TRBV7-2	.	CASSSYRVHNQPQHF	TGTGCCAGCAGCTCATACAGGGTCCACAATCAGCCCCAGCATTTT
.	TRBJ1-2	TRBV15	.	CATSRDPGNYGYTF	TGTGCCACCAGCAGAGACCCCGGGAACTATGGCTACACCTTC
.	TRBJ1-2	TRBV14	.	CASSQGVTKYGYTF	TGTGCCAGCAGCCAGGGAGTCACGAAGTATGGCTACACCTTC
TRBD1	TRBJ1-5	TRBV7-9	.	CASSRQGLGQPQHF	TGTGCCAGCAGCCGACAGGGTCTAGGGCAGCCCCAGCATTTT
TRBD2	TRBJ2-7	TRBV4-1	few	CASSLSGIAGVNEQYF	TGCGCCAGCAGCCTAAGTGGTATAGCGGGAGTAAACGAGCAGTACTTC
.	TRBJ1-3	TRBV7-2	.	CASSSSRSGNTIYF	TGTGCCAGCAGCTCATCACGGTCTGGAAACACCATATATTTT
.	TRBJ2-2	TRBV19	.	CASRTGSVGELFF	TGTGCCAGCCGAACAGGGTCGGTCGGGGAGCTGTTTTTT
.	TRBJ2-3	TRBV7-2	.	CASSLYGLAGSDTQYF	TGTGCCAGCAGCTTATACGGGCTAGCTGGGTCAGATACGCAGTATTTT
TRBD2	TRBJ2-5	TRBV30	.	CAWSPDSGLAGVYETQYF	TGTGCCTGGAGCCCCGACTCAGGGCTAGCGGGAGTATATGAGACCCAGTACTTC
TRBD1	TRBJ1-4	TRBV14	.	CASSPDRGREKLFF	TGTGCCAGCAGCCCCGACAGGGGACGGGAAAAACTGTTTTTT
.	TRBJ1-6	TRBV7-8	once	CASSLVRGSSPLHF	TGTGCCAGCAGCTTAGTTAGAGGGAGCTCACCCCTCCACTTT
.	TRBJ1-2	TRBV3-1/TRBV3-2	once	CASSQGPEIDYGYTF	TGTGCCAGCAGCCAAGGGCCGGAGATCGACTATGGCTACACCTTC
.	TRBJ2-7	TRBV5-1	.	CASSLGRPYEQYF	TGCGCCAGCAGCTTGGGCAGGCCCTACGAGCAGTACTTC
.	TRBJ1-2	TRBV20-1	.	CSGGAGTSYTF	TGCAGCGGGGGGGCAGGGACGAGCTACACCTTC
.	TRBJ1-1	TRBV6-5	.	CASPPGEGRFTEAFF	TGTGCCAGCCCCCCGGGGGAGGGGAGGTTCACTGAAGCTTTCTTT
TRBD2	TRBJ2-7	TRBV27	.	CASSLAGGPRYEQYF	TGTGCCAGCAGCCTAGCGGGAGGGCCGAGATACGAGCAGTACTTC
.	TRBJ2-2	TRBV4-3	once	CASSQGTGTNTGELFF	TGCGCCAGCAGCCAAGGGACTGGGACTAACACCGGGGAGCTGTTTTTT
TRBD1	TRBJ1-1	TRBV10-3	.	CAISERGTANTEAFF	TGTGCCATCAGTGAGCGCGGGACAGCGAACACTGAAGCTTTCTTT
TRBD2	TRBJ2-3	TRBV5-1	once	CASSLRGLAVDTQYF	TGCGCCAGCAGCTTAAGGGGACTAGCAGTAGATACGCAGTATTTT
TRBD1	TRBJ1-2	TRBV9	.	CASSVGDSGYGYTF	TGTGCCAGCAGCGTAGGGGACAGCGGCTATGGCTACACCTTC
TRBD1	TRBJ2-2	TRBV25-1	.	CASSEQGVMGGELFF	TGTGCCAGCAGTGAACAGGGGGTCATGGGCGGGGAGCTGTTTTTT
.	TRBJ2-5	TRBV5-1	.	CASSPGQGRETQYF	TGCGCCAGCAGCCCCGGGCAGGGGAGAGAGACCCAGTACTTC
.	TRBJ1-2	TRBV19	once	CASSSGGRVNYGYTF	TGTGCCAGTAGTTCAGGAGGCCGGGTAAACTATGGCTACACCTTC
TRBD1	TRBJ2-6	TRBV6-2/TRBV6-3	.	CASSPGTGQRVGGANVLTF	TGTGCCAGCAGCCCCGGGACAGGGCAGCGGGTCGGTGGGGCCAACGTCCTGACTTTC
TRBD1	TRBJ1-3	TRBV18	.	CASSPFGTGISGNTIYF	TGTGCCAGCTCACCTTTTGGGACAGGGATTTCTGGAAACACCATATATTTT
.	TRBJ2-7	TRBV7-8	.	CASSTGGDGHYEQYF	TGTGCCAGCAGCACCGGAGGGGACGGCCACTACGAGCAGTACTTC
TRBD1	TRBJ1-6	TRBV28	.	CASSLQGHWGTNNSPLHF	TGTGCCAGCAGTCTACAGGGGCATTGGGGGACGAATAATTCACCCCTCCACTTT
.	TRBJ2-3	TRBV19	.	CASSIGPFGTDTQYF	TGTGCCAGTAGTATAGGGCCGTTCGGCACAGATACGCAGTATTTT
TRBD1	TRBJ1-2	TRBV27	few	CASSWSPGQGSVGYTF	TGTGCCAGCAGTTGGTCCCCGGGACAGGGATCGGTTGGCTACACCTTC
.	TRBJ2-7	TRBV7-9	.	CASSTVREQYF	TGTGCCAGCAGTACGGTCCGGGAGCAGTACTTC
.	TRBJ1-2	TRBV28	.	CASSLSQQGRSSGYTF	TGTGCCAGCAGTTTATCCCAGCAGGGTAGGAGTTCTGGCTACACCTTC
.	TRBJ1-3	TRBV7-8	.	CASSLATSGAIGNTIYF	TGTGCCAGCAGCTTAGCCACTTCTGGGGCGATTGGAAACACCATATATTTT
TRBD2	TRBJ2-1	TRBV11-3	.	CASSLRREGLFNEQFF	TGTGCCAGCAGCTTGAGGCGGGAGGGCCTGTTCAATGAGCAGTTCTTC
.	TRBJ1-3	TRBV6-5	.	CASHWEVRSGNTIYF	TGTGCCTCCCATTGGGAGGTTCGGTCTGGAAACACCATATATTTT
TRBD1	TRBJ2-7	TRBV28	.	CASLGETGLDYEQYF	TGTGCCAGTTTGGGGGAGACAGGGCTCGACTACGAGCAGTACTTC
.	TRBJ2-7	TRBV7-9	.	CASSLNIGRAGDEQYF	TGTGCCAGCAGCTTAAATATAGGGCGCGCAGGGGACGAGCAGTACTTC
TRBD2	TRBJ2-3	TRBV3-1/TRBV3-2	.	CASSESDKRLAGRGDTQYF	TGTGCCAGCAGCGAATCAGATAAAAGACTAGCGGGGCGGGGAGATACGCAGTATTTT
TRBD1	TRBJ2-7	TRBV6-5	once	CASSHGTGSYEQYF	TGTGCCAGCAGTCACGGGACAGGGTCCTACGAGCAGTACTTC
TRBD2	TRBJ2-5	TRBV7-2	.	CASSPNSGREETQYF	TGTGCCAGCAGCCCGAATAGCGGGAGGGAGGAGACCCAGTACTTC
.	TRBJ2-7	TRBV7-2	.	CASSLSVYEQYF	TGTGCCAGCAGCTTATCAGTCTACGAGCAGTACTTC
TRBD2	TRBJ2-7	TRBV6-2/TRBV6-3	.	CASSYPESGTSGLYEQYF	TGTGCCAGCAGTTACCCCGAGTCCGGGACTAGCGGGCTCTACGAGCAGTACTTC